This T cell receptor beta chain was profiled in a study of shared clonotypes between healthy human individuals. Study-level background: Ranging from 18 to 49 in age, donors were a couple of women and a few men.

TCRdb keeps only in-frame clones here, not all; method: immunoSEQ multiplex PCR. The data show about 1.5 million clones, about 98% seen once. Germline V gene lookup returns CDR1 MNHEY and CDR2 SMNVEV (reference sequence). This CDR3 comprises 14 residues. After removal of 8 bases from V and 4 bases from J, the junction contained 8 bases not matched to a gene. Sequencing used naive CD4+ T cells sorted from blood. Subset here: CD45RA+ positively selected. The sequence came from a man aged 25-40 years in good health. The V and J genes are TRBV27 and TRBJ2-1; 7 positions agree with TRBD1. CDR3 amino acids: CASHSRGIYNEQFF. CDR3 DNA: TGTGCCAGCCATAGCAGGGGGATTTACAATGAGCAGTTCTTC.